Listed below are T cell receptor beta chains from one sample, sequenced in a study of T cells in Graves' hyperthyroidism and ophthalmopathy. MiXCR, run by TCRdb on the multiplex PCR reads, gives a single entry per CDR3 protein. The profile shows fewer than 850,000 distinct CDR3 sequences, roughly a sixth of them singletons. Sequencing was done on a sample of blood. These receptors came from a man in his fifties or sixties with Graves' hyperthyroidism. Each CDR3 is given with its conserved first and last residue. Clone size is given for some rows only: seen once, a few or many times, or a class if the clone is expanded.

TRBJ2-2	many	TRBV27	CASSFIGMNTGELFF
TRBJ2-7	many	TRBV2	CASSPGGGLRYEQYF
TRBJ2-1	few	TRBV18	CASSPAIAGGVDEQFF
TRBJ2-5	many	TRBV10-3	CAISLGLERIQETQYF
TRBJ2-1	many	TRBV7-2	CASSLEPSGTRNEQFF
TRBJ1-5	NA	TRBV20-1	CSANYSGTLSNQPQHF
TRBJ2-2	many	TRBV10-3	CAISDEDANTGELFF
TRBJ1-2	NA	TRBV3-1	CASKPGQGYGYTF
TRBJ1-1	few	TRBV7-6	CASSLTLGGTEAFF
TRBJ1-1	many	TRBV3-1	CASSSLRTELIMNTEAFF
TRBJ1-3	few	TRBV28	CASRQGSSGNTIYF
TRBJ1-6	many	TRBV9	CASSVDGRGGSPLHF
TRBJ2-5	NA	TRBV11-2	CANSLDLGRGKETQYF
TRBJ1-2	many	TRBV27	CASSLSRVYGYTF
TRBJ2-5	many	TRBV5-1	CASSPRGSSDQETQYF
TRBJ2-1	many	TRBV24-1	CATSDDFTSGEGSYNEQFF
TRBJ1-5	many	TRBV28	CASSLVRRFSNQPQHF
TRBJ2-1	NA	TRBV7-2	CASSLLAGLNEQFF
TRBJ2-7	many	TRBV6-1	CASSEVLWSRGAGGNYEQYF
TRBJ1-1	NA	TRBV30	CAWSVTPAGATEAFF
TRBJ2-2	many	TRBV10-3	CAISGENRELFF
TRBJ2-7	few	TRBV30	CAWSVTPHEQYF
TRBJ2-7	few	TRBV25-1	CASSDRTRVVEQYF
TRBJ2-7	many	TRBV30	CAWSQGMGEQYF
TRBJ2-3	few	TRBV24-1	CATSELVGATDTQYF
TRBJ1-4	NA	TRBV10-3	CAISGGQGAGEKLFF
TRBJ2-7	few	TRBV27	CASSWAGQGYEQYF
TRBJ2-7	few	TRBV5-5	CASSPSASGRSYEQYF
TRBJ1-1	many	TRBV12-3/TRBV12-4	CASSQEGVGEAFF
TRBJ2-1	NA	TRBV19	CASSHPWTSGDFNEQFF
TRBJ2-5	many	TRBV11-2	CASSLPGLDMTSLGKETQYF